The 32 T cell receptor beta chains presented below share a single source sample, sequenced in a study of regulatory T cells in long-lasting Graves disease. TCR beta libraries were built with iRepertoire HTBI primers and Arm-PCR of CDR3 regions. TCRdb fed the multiplex PCR reads into MiXCR, producing one record per CDR3 protein. The sample includes around 500,000 distinct CDR3 sequences, about 13% of them seen just once. The time point: newly diagnosed GD, antithyroid drugs for less than 3 months. PBMC RNA served as the TCR library source. This sample was shared with a second study, whose subject was T cells in Graves' hyperthyroidism and ophthalmopathy.

Material: peripheral blood mononuclear cells (PBMCs), obtained at new diagnosis, from a patient treated with antithyroid drugs. The receptors were gathered from a man aged 25-40 years with Graves disease.

This clonotype was counted ten times or more. The chain carries TRBV18 and TRBJ2-5, with 11 bases identical to TRBD1. V lost 6 bases to trimming and J lost 0 bases; unmatched junction nucleotides: 3. The CDR3 covers 15 residues. Germline CDR1 and CDR2: KGHSH and LQKENI. The CDR3 is CASSRDRGNQETQYF. DNA for the CDR3: TGTGCCAGCTCCCGGGACAGGGGGAACCAAGAGACCCAGTACTTC.

This clonotype was found many times. Here the CDR3 DNA reads TGCGCCAGCAGCCAGGGACAGGGCGGCTACACCTTC. Amino acids: CASSQGQGGYTF. The V call is TRBV4-1, the J call TRBJ1-2; 9 bases match TRBD1. CDR1 is MGHRA, CDR2 YSYEKL, per germline. The junction had 1 base not matched to a gene; V was cut back by 3 bases and J by 8 bases. The CDR3 sequence is 12 residues long.

Comments on this clonotype: A read error likely explains this, since a far larger clone differs by one base. This chain uses TRBV7-2 with TRBJ2-1; the match to TRBD1 covers 8 bases. V lost 5 bases to trimming and J lost 10 bases; unmatched junction nucleotides: 16. Per the germline V gene, CDR1 is SGHTA and CDR2 is FQGNSA. The CDR3 is 16 residues long. In DNA, the CDR3 is TGTGCCAGCAGCACTCCGCGGGACAGGCGAACTCTGGAGCAGTTCTTC. This sequence encodes CASSTPRDRRTLEQFF.

The rearrangement uses TRBV10-2 and TRBJ2-5; 9 nucleotides align to TRBD2. V shed 6 bases, J shed 1 base, and the junction held 3 bases outside the gene matches. CDR3 length equals 14 residues. Germline-derived CDR1 and CDR2 are WSHSY and SAAADI. The CDR3 DNA is TGCGCCAGCAGGAGCGGGGGGATCCAAGAGACCCAGTACTTC. Amino acid sequence: CASRSGGIQETQYF.

This clonotype was seen a handful of times. The chain carries TRBV18 and TRBJ2-3; D may be TRBD1 (5 bases). Germline CDR1 reads KGHSH; CDR2 reads LQKENI. V gave up 2 bases and J gave up 6 bases, with 15 bases separating them. The CDR3 is made up of 15 amino acids. CDR3 sequence (DNA): TGTGCCAGCTCACCAGGGGCAGGCGGCGTGGATACGCAGTATTTT. It encodes CASSPGAGGVDTQYF.

This clonotype was recorded at least ten times. V usage is TRBV12-3 or TRBV12-4 and J usage is TRBJ2-3; TRBD1 agrees at 8 bases. With V trimmed by 7 bases and J by 7 bases, 10 bases remained unmatched. This CDR3 spans 14 amino acids. The DNA of the CDR3 is TGTGCCAGCACCTCCGGGACAGGTCGATATACGCAGTATTTT. It translates to CASTSGTGRYTQYF.

The CDR3 nucleotides are TGTGCCAGCAGCCCAGCAGCGGGGGGACGGCAATACGAGCAGTACTTC. It is translated as CASSPAAGGRQYEQYF. V usage is TRBV11-2 and J usage is TRBJ2-7; 9 bases align to TRBD2. J gave up 4 bases and V 5 bases, and 12 bases lay outside the gene matches. Germline CDR1 reads SGHAT; CDR2 reads FQNNGV. CDR3 length: 16 residues.

This clonotype has a count of ten or more. Its ends do not fully match the called genes, so a read error is possible. This chain connects TRBV5-1 to TRBJ2-1; a possible D gene is TRBD2 (6 bases). Germline V gene data show CDR1 as SGHRS and CDR2 as YFSETQ. The CDR3 length is 14 residues. This chain's CDR3 is CASSLAGSYNEQFF. The CDR3 DNA reads as TGTGCCAGCAGCTTGGCGGGGTCCTACAATGAGCAGTTCTTC.

This clonotype was recorded many times. The rearrangement uses TRBV7-6 and TRBJ2-7; D is unresolved. Trimming removed 4 bases at V and 0 bases at J, with 7 bases between. CDR1 and CDR2 (germline): SGHVS, FNYEAQ. The CDR3 has 13 amino acids. The CDR3 region is CASSSVSSYEQYF. CDR3 DNA sequence: TGTGCCAGCAGCTCAGTGAGCTCCTACGAGCAGTACTTC.

Notes on this clonotype: This may arise from a read error, as a much more abundant clone is one base away. The V call is TRBV6-1, the J call TRBJ2-5; tentatively, D is TRBD1 (5 bases). The CDR3 has 13 residues. Germline V lookup: CDR1 MNHNS, CDR2 SASEGT. CDR3 sequence reads: CAGSGAYQETQYF. CDR3 nucleotides: TGTGCCGGCAGTGGGGCTTACCAAGAGACCCAGTACTTC.

Ten or more counts support this clonotype. The chain recombines TRBV20-1 with TRBJ2-7, with no clear D. Trimming took 5 bases from V and 5 from J, leaving 13 bases between them. CDR1 is DFQATT, CDR2 SNEGSKA, per germline (reference sequence). The CDR3 totals 12 residues. CDR3 protein: CSAYAPPNEQYF. CDR3 bases: TGCAGTGCTTACGCCCCCCCCAACGAGCAGTACTTC.

This clonotype has a handful of counts. The genes are TRBV20-1 and TRBJ2-7; D possibly corresponds to TRBD2 (6 bases). The germline CDR1 and CDR2 sequences are DFQATT and SNEGSKA (reference sequence). The CDR3 is made up of 13 amino acids. V shed 6 bases and J shed 0 bases, with 12 bases lying between them. For the CDR3, the DNA is TGCAGTGCAACCGGGACTGTCTCCTACGAGCAGTACTTC. It codes for CSATGTVSYEQYF.

This clonotype was picked up a small number of times. In nucleotides, the CDR3 is TGTGCCACACTCCCTACCCGGGGATTCACAGATACGCAGTATTTT. It codes for CATLPTRGFTDTQYF. The V and J genes are TRBV19 and TRBJ2-3; possibly TRBD2 for D (5 bases). Germline V CDR1 and CDR2: LNHDA, SQIVND (reference sequence). This CDR3 spans 15 amino acids. Trimming took off 10 bases at V and 2 bases at J, with 19 bases between the two ends.

Only a few counts were recorded for this clonotype. V gene TRBV6-1 combines with J gene TRBJ2-7; no firm D call. Deletions cut 7 bases from V and 6 bases from J, with 16 bases between. This CDR3 has 13 residues. CDR1 and CDR2 (germline): MNHNS, SASEGT. DNA for the CDR3: TGTGCCAGCACCATCACCTGGGCCCTCGAGCAGTACTTC. It encodes CASTITWALEQYF.

In its sample, this clonotype was seen many times. This chain links TRBV2 with TRBJ1-5; D remains ambiguous. CDR3 size: 14 residues. V lost 4 bases to trimming and J lost 0 bases, with 7 bases between them. Germline V gene sequence: CDR1 SNHLY, CDR2 FYNNEI. CDR3 residues: CASSVENSNQPQHF. Written as DNA, the CDR3 is TGTGCCAGCAGTGTCGAAAATAGCAATCAGCCCCAGCATTTT.

Regarding this clonotype: This could be a read error, since a much larger clone is one nucleotide away. V is TRBV5-1 and J is TRBJ1-1, with D unclear. The CDR3 length is 14 residues. Germline values: CDR1 SGHRS, CDR2 YFSETQ. The germline V and J ends were trimmed by 0 bases and 10 bases, with 16 bases remaining between them. Here the CDR3 DNA reads TGCGCCAGCAGCTTGGATGTGGGGAGCGCTGGAGCTTTCTTT. Protein product: CASSLDVGSAGAFF. The full variable domain, in which reference TRBV5-1 and TRBJ1-1 provide the parts outside the CDR3, is KAGVTQTPRYLIKTRGQQVTLSCSPISGHRSVSWYQQTPGQGLQFLFEYFSETQRNKGNFPGRFSGRQFSNSRSEMNVSTLELGDSALYLCASSLDVGSAGAFFGQGTRLTVV.

This clonotype was detected a few times. V and J are TRBV7-9 and TRBJ2-1, with 10 bases matching TRBD2. The J segment lost 8 bases and the V segment lost 6 bases, leaving 19 bases of the junction unmatched. Germline V CDR1 and CDR2: SEHNR, FQNEAQ (reference sequence). CDR3 size: 18 residues. The CDR3 spells CASSRFSGRGTRIDEQFF. CDR3 in DNA: TGTGCCAGCAGTCGATTCAGCGGGAGGGGAACCCGAATTGATGAGCAGTTCTTC.

This clonotype has only a few counts. The rearrangement uses TRBV15 and TRBJ2-7; 7 bases are a match to TRBD1. V shed 4 bases and J 1 base; nucleotides not matched to a gene: 4. There are 14 residues in the CDR3. The germline V gene encodes CDR1 LNHNV and CDR2 YYDKDF (reference sequence). The CDR3 region has the DNA TGTGCCACCAGCACTAGGGACAGTTCCTACGAGCAGTACTTC. It specifies CATSTRDSSYEQYF. Full variable domain (remainder filled in from reference TRBV15 and TRBJ2-7): DAMVIQNPRYQVTQFGKPVTLSCSQTLNHNVMYWYQQKSSQAPKLLFHYYDKDFNNEADTPDNFQSRRPNTSFCFLDIRSPGLGDTAMYLCATSTRDSSYEQYFGPGTRLTVT.

The table lists this clonotype with many counts. Just one base apart from a much larger clone, this may be a read error. Here the CDR3 DNA reads TGCAGTGCTAGTGAAGAGACCCAGTACTTC. Translating it yields CSASEETQYF. The J gene is TRBJ2-5, the V gene TRBV20-1, with D unresolved. The germline V and J ends were trimmed by 3 bases and 3 bases, with 2 bases remaining between them. CDR1 is DFQATT and CDR2 is SNEGSKA in the germline V gene (reference sequence). CDR3 length equals 10 residues.

This clonotype was detected only a few times. V gene TRBV14 combines with J gene TRBJ2-7; the D is unclear. CDR1 SGHDN and CDR2 FVKESK come from the germline V gene. The CDR3 sequence is 12 residues long. The V and J ends lost 1 base and 5 bases respectively, with 6 bases between them. The CDR3 loop reads CASSQGAHEQYF. For the CDR3, the DNA is TGTGCCAGCAGCCAAGGAGCCCACGAGCAGTACTTC.

This clonotype was counted only a few times. The V gene is TRBV7-9, the J gene TRBJ2-1, with 9 nucleotides matching TRBD2. After removal of 5 bases from V and 0 bases from J, the junction contained 11 bases not matched to a gene. The CDR3 is 18 residues long. CDR1 is SEHNR and CDR2 is FQNEAQ in the germline V gene (reference sequence). For the CDR3, the DNA is TGTGCCAGCAGCCCGTTGAGAAGTAGCGGGAGCTCCTACAATGAGCAGTTCTTC. Amino acids: CASSPLRSSGSSYNEQFF.

With regard to this clonotype: This may be a read error, as it is one base from a much larger clone. The J gene is TRBJ1-4, the V gene TRBV25-1; no firm D call. The germline V gene encodes CDR1 MGHDK and CDR2 SYGVNS. V was cut by 6 bases and J by 4 bases, with 15 bases left in between. The CDR3 is 15 residues long. The CDR3 region is CASRSKEGVNEKLFF. The CDR3 region has the DNA TGTGCCAGCAGATCTAAGGAGGGCGTTAATGAAAAACTGTTTTTT.

This clonotype was counted many times. The rearrangement links TRBV7-9 to TRBJ2-7; 7 positions agree with TRBD1. Germline assignment: CDR1 SEHNR and CDR2 FQNEAQ (reference sequence). This CDR3 is built from 12 residues. With 8 bases clipped from V and 3 bases from J, the junction kept 4 bases outside the gene matches. The DNA of the CDR3 is TGTGCCAGCCTAGGGGGCCTCTACGAGCAGTACTTC. Translating it yields CASLGGLYEQYF.

Many counts were recorded for this clonotype. V usage is TRBV18 and J usage is TRBJ1-1; TRBD1 agrees at 8 bases. Germline values: CDR1 KGHSH, CDR2 LQKENI. CDR3 length: 14 residues. V dropped 4 bases and J dropped 4; count of bases not matched to a gene: 5. The CDR3 reads CASSQPDRGTEAFF. The CDR3 coding sequence is TGTGCCAGCTCACAGCCCGACAGGGGCACTGAAGCTTTCTTT.

The table lists this clonotype with many counts. V is TRBV11-2 and J is TRBJ2-7, with D uncertain. In germline, CDR1 is SGHAT, CDR2 FQNNGV. Trimming left V 5 bases short and J 4 bases short, with 12 bases between. The CDR3 is made up of 13 amino acids. The CDR3 loop reads CASSPRRVYEQYF. Here the CDR3 DNA reads TGTGCCAGCAGCCCCCGTAGGGTTTACGAGCAGTACTTC.

The sample holds many counts of this clonotype. CDR3 residues: CASIGRPQETQYF. The CDR3 bases are TGTGCCAGTATTGGACGGCCACAAGAGACCCAGTACTTC. The rearrangement uses TRBV28 and TRBJ2-5; D not certain. The germline gives CDR1 MDHEN, CDR2 SYDVKM. With 9 bases removed from V and 2 bases from J, the gap between germline ends came to 13 bases. This CDR3 spans 13 amino acids. The full variable domain, completed using reference TRBV28 and TRBJ2-5, is DVKVTQSSRYLVKRTGEKVFLECVQDMDHENMFWYRQDPGLGLRLIYFSYDVKMKEKGDIPEGYSVSREKKERFSLILESASTNQTSMYLCASIGRPQETQYFGPGTRLLVL.

There are a few counts of this clonotype. This chain links TRBV20-1 with TRBJ1-1; no clear D gene. The V and J ends lost 0 bases and 1 base respectively, with 9 bases between them. This CDR3 is 14 amino acids long. The germline CDR1 and CDR2 sequences are DFQATT and SNEGSKA (reference sequence). CDR3 nucleotide sequence: TGCAGTGCTAGAGATCTCCGAGGGAACACTGAAGCTTTCTTT. This sequence encodes CSARDLRGNTEAFF.

Of note for this clonotype: This sequence is one base from a far larger clone and is likely a read error. This chain joins TRBV10-3 and TRBJ1-1; D is unclear. Trimming cost V 5 bases and J 1 base, with 11 bases left between them. Germline CDR1 ENHRY, CDR2 SYGVKD. The CDR3 loop spans 14 amino acids. Here the CDR3 reads CAISYDTENTEAFF. The CDR3 DNA sequence: TGTGCCATCAGTTACGACACGGAGAACACTGAAGCTTTCTTT.

This clonotype was seen repeatedly, ten times or more. The rearrangement links TRBV7-2 to TRBJ2-7; 10 nucleotides match TRBD2. This CDR3 has 15 residues. Trimming cost V 5 bases and J 5 bases; bases outside gene matches: 9. Germline assignment: CDR1 SGHTA and CDR2 FQGNSA. CDR3 residues: CASSVTGTSAHEQYF. CDR3 DNA sequence: TGTGCCAGCAGCGTGACCGGGACTAGCGCCCACGAGCAGTACTTC.

In this sample, this clonotype turned up many times. V and J are TRBV11-2 and TRBJ1-1; D may be TRBD1 (5 bases). V was cut by 6 bases and J by 3 bases, with 14 bases left in between. In germline, CDR1 is SGHAT, CDR2 FQNNGV. The CDR3 runs 14 residues. The CDR3 bases are TGTGCCAGCAGTTCGACAGAGCTATACACTGAAGCTTTCTTT. This sequence encodes CASSSTELYTEAFF.

This clonotype was counted at least ten times. The V and J genes are TRBV2 and TRBJ1-5; D is perhaps TRBD1 (6 bases). Trimming removed 7 bases from V and 6 bases from J, with 19 bases in between. CDR1 SNHLY and CDR2 FYNNEI come from the germline V gene. The CDR3 consists of 15 residues. The CDR3 nucleotides are TGTGCCAGCACGAAGGGCCAGGGGAACGGTCAGCCCCAGCATTTT. Its translation: CASTKGQGNGQPQHF.

The chain links TRBV11-1 to TRBJ2-7; 8 bases agree with TRBD2. Germline V gives CDR1 SGHAT, CDR2 FQDESV (reference sequence). V was pared by 4 bases and J by 7 bases, with 15 bases of the junction left unmatched. This CDR3 contains 16 residues. This CDR3 is CASSSQRGTLRHEQYF. In DNA, the CDR3 is TGTGCCAGCAGCTCCCAGCGGGGGACCCTCCGCCATGAGCAGTACTTC.